The following is a T cell receptor beta chain sequence with its context. TCRdb ran MiXCR on the 5' RACE reads and lists one entry per CDR3 protein. Of 610,000 or so distinct CDR3 sequences detected, roughly an eighth appear once; the ten largest clones hold 15%. These data originate in a study of T cells after yellow fever vaccination. The CDR3 spans 14 residues. Germline V CDR1 and CDR2: SGHTA, FQGNSA. The V and J ends lost 5 bases and 7 bases respectively, with 18 bases between them. This TCR came from a man younger than 40 who received the YFV17D yellow fever vaccine. The sequences come from PBMCs, collected on the day of the yellow fever booster vaccination. The chain is built from TRBV7-2 and TRBJ2-7; D possibly corresponds to TRBD1 (6 bases). CDR3 nucleotide sequence: TGTGCCAGCAGCCAACTTCGCCGGGACACTGAGCAGTACTTC. This gives the protein CASSQLRRDTEQYF.